This is a list of T cell receptor beta chains from one sample in a study of monozygotic twins with inflammatory bowel disease. TCRdb re-called the 5' RACE reads and shows each CDR3 protein once, DNA omitted. The sample includes about 210,000 distinct CDR3 sequences. The sequenced sample was blood. These receptors were collected from a human donor with ulcerative colitis or Crohn's disease, or a healthy co-twin of an affected twin (not recorded which). CDR3s include the opening cysteine and the closing phenylalanine or tryptophan.

14,TRBV7-3,TRBJ2-3,CASSLNGATDTQYF
17,TRBV7-9,TRBJ2-1,CASSLAPTSGGNNEQFF
14,TRBV18,TRBJ2-3,CASSQNRVTDTQYF
13,TRBV29-1,TRBJ2-3,CSLPGTTTDTQYF
16,TRBV12-3/TRBV12-4,TRBJ2-1,CASSLGGQGLRNEQFF
16,TRBV5-1,TRBJ1-1,CASSLDWGAGIAEAFF
15,TRBV29-1,TRBJ1-1,CSVPDGGLLNTEAFF
16,TRBV5-1,TRBJ2-3,CASSLAGEVGADTQYF
14,TRBV5-6,TRBJ2-4,CASSFPGGKNIQYF
13,TRBV5-4,TRBJ1-1,CASSLPANTEAFF
15,TRBV5-1,TRBJ2-5,CASKPGQGAKETQYF
16,TRBV5-6,TRBJ2-7,CASSLLYRVESYEQYF
13,TRBV12-3/TRBV12-4,TRBJ1-2,CASSGGQHYGYTF
13,TRBV6-2/TRBV6-3,TRBJ2-7,CASSRDSVYEQYF
16,TRBV7-2,TRBJ2-5,CASSPGTAPYQETQYF
16,TRBV6-2/TRBV6-3,TRBJ1-1,CASSSNPTGSNTEAFF
16,TRBV27,TRBJ2-2,CASSRRDAGRPGELFF
15,TRBV19,TRBJ2-3,CASSTPQGKPDTQYF
15,TRBV19,TRBJ2-3,CASSEWQAITDTQYF
16,TRBV14,TRBJ1-3,CASSQDPARSGNTIYF
13,TRBV7-9,TRBJ1-6,CASSLEWTSPLHF
14,TRBV14,TRBJ1-4,CASSQDKSFEKLFF
14,TRBV7-2,TRBJ1-5,CASSPDRGGQPQHF
14,TRBV18,TRBJ2-4,CASSPGLAKNIQYF